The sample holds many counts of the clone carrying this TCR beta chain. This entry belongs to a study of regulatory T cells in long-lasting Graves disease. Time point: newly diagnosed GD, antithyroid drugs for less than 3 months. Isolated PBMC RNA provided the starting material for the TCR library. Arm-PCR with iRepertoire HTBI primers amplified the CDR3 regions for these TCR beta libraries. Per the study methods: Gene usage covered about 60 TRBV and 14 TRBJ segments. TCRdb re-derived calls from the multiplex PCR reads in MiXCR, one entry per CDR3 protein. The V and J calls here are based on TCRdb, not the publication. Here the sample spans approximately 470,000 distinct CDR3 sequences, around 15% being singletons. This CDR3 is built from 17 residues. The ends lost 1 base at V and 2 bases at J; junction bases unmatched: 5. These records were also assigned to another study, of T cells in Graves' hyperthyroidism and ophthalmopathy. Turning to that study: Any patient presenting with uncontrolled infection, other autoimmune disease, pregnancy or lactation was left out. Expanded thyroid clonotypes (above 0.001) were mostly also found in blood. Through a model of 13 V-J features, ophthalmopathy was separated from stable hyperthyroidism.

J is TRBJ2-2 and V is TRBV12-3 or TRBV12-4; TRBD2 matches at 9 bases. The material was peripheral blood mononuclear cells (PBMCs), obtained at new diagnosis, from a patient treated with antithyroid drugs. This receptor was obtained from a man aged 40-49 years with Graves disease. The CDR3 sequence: CASSLVWLAGNTGELFF. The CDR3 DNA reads TGTGCCAGCAGTTTAGTCTGGCTAGCGGGAAACACCGGGGAGCTGTTTTTT.